Listed here are 31 T cell receptor beta chains from one sample, sequenced in a study of a mutant IDH1 vaccine in newly diagnosed glioma. Time point defined: baseline, week 1 (first vaccination visit). Indicated treatment: pre-vaccination baseline after standard-of-care therapy. The protocol was immunoSEQ multiplex PCR, while the TCRdb copy is restricted to in-frame clones and leaves out a portion. The sample has about 92,000 clones; about four fifths are singletons. The material sequenced was PBMCs, taken from a glioma patient treated with radiotherapy, temozolomide or both. The origin of the receptors is a woman aged 45-60 years with glioma.

The V call is TRBV27, the J call TRBJ1-6; D unclear. The CDR3 runs to 17 residues. CDR1 and CDR2 from the germline V gene are MNHEY and SMNVEV (reference sequence). V lost 7 bases to trimming and J lost 1 base, with 17 bases between them. Written as DNA, the CDR3 is TGTGCCAGCAAAGACGTAGGGCGGGCTTCCTATAATTCACCCCTCCACTTT. Its protein is CASKDVGRASYNSPLHF.

This chain links TRBV11-2 with TRBJ2-7; 8 positions agree with TRBD1. V gave up 1 base and J gave up 4 bases; unmatched junction bases: 6. Germline CDR1 SGHAT, CDR2 FQNNGV. The CDR3 length is 15 residues. CDR3 DNA: TGTGCCAGCAGCTTAGGCCAGGGGGCTCAGTACGAGCAGTACTTC. As protein: CASSLGQGAQYEQYF.

This chain joins TRBV21-1 and TRBJ2-3. TRBV21-1 is shown as a pseudogene. This CDR3 is 11 amino acids long. The CDR3 loop is CASSSTDTQYF. The CDR3 coding sequence is TGTGCCAGCAGCAGCACAGATACGCAGTATTTT.

This clone is a singleton in its sample. The V gene is TRBV5-1, the J gene TRBJ1-5, with D possibly matching TRBD1 (5 bases). Germline V CDR1 and CDR2: SGHRS, YFSETQ. The CDR3 consists of 14 residues. V was shortened by 4 bases and J by 6 bases, with 14 bases between the two germline ends. Written as DNA, the CDR3 is TGCGCCAGCAGCGAGGGGCAGGGAATTCAGCCCCAGCATTTT. Its translation is CASSEGQGIQPQHF.

The J gene is TRBJ1-1, the V gene TRBV5-5; D might be TRBD1 (6 bases). V was cut by 3 bases and J by 4 bases, with 13 bases left in between. CDR3 length: 14 amino acids. Germline values: CDR1 SGHKS, CDR2 YYEKEE (reference sequence). The CDR3 here is CASSWGGAGTEAFF. The DNA of the CDR3 is TGTGCCAGCAGCTGGGGGGGGGCTGGCACTGAAGCTTTCTTT.

The V gene is TRBV15, the J gene TRBJ2-1; possible D gene TRBD2, 6 bases. Germline CDR1 reads LNHNV; CDR2 reads YYDKDF (reference sequence). V was trimmed by 1 base and J by 7 bases, leaving 14 bases between them. CDR3 length: 15 residues. CDR3: CATSRGLVGFNEQFF. CDR3 bases: TGTGCCACCAGCAGAGGACTAGTTGGGTTTAATGAGCAGTTCTTC. The whole variable domain, remainder taken from reference TRBV15 and TRBJ2-1, is DAMVIQNPRYQVTQFGKPVTLSCSQTLNHNVMYWYQQKSSQAPKLLFHYYDKDFNNEADTPDNFQSRRPNTSFCFLDIRSPGLGDTAMYLCATSRGLVGFNEQFFGPGTRLTVL.

V is TRBV20-1 and J is TRBJ2-7; no reliable D call. The CDR3 totals 11 residues. Deletions cut 3 bases from V and 3 bases from J, with 6 bases between. Per germline, CDR1 DFQATT and CDR2 SNEGSKA (reference sequence). CDR3 residues: CSASVNYEQYF. CDR3 bases: TGCAGTGCTAGCGTGAACTACGAGCAGTACTTC.

The chain employs TRBV19 and TRBJ2-1; D gene unclear. CDR1 and CDR2 from the germline V gene are LNHDA and SQIVND (reference sequence). There are 15 residues in the CDR3. Trimming removed 3 bases at V and 3 bases at J, with 12 bases between. The CDR3 sequence: CASSIARYLYNEQFF. CDR3 bases: TGTGCCAGTAGTATCGCCCGATATCTCTACAATGAGCAGTTCTTC.

This sequence joins TRBV7-2 and TRBJ1-1; TRBD1 is a possible D gene (5 bases). This CDR3 region has 16 residues. Between the trimmed V and J ends, which lost 8 bases and 0 bases, there was a span of 19 bases. CDR1 is SGHTA, CDR2 FQGNSA, per germline. Here the CDR3 DNA reads TGTGCCAGCTGCAGGGCCGAGGGCCTAATGAACACTGAAGCTTTCTTT. Translating it yields CASCRAEGLMNTEAFF.

The chain uses TRBV5-6 and TRBJ2-7; 8 bases are a match to TRBD1. The germline V gene encodes CDR1 SGHDT and CDR2 YYEEEE. With 5 bases clipped from V and 2 bases from J, the junction kept 3 bases outside the gene matches. The CDR3 totals 13 residues. The CDR3 loop reads CASRRGQAYEQYF. CDR3 sequence (DNA): TGTGCCAGCAGGAGGGGACAGGCCTACGAGCAGTACTTC.

The chain uses TRBV10-3 and TRBJ1-3, with 9 bases aligning to TRBD1. The V gene's germline CDR1 is ENHRY and CDR2 SYGVKD. CDR3 length: 18 residues. Losses at the gene ends were 4 bases for V and 2 bases for J; bases not matched to a gene: 12. The CDR3 region has the DNA TGTGCCATCAGTGGAATCATGGGACAGGGTCTCACTGGAAACACCATATATTTT. It translates to CAISGIMGQGLTGNTIYF.

V is TRBV4-1 and J is TRBJ1-6, with D maybe TRBD1 (5 bases). The CDR3 totals 16 residues. Germline V CDR1 and CDR2: MGHRA, YSYEKL. Trimming cost V 2 bases and J 10 bases, with 18 bases left between them. The CDR3 DNA follows: TGCGCCAGCAGCCAACTCCATGGGGGTTTGGGATCACCCCTCCACTTT. Protein product: CASSQLHGGLGSPLHF.

V is TRBV7-8 and J is TRBJ2-7, with 12 bases identical to TRBD2. CDR3 length: 16 amino acids. The germline V gene encodes CDR1 SGHVS and CDR2 FQNEAQ. Trimming at V came to 2 bases and at J to 0 bases, leaving 2 bases not matched to a gene. CDR3 in amino acids: CASSLRLAGDSYEQYF. The CDR3, as DNA: TGTGCCAGCAGCTTAAGACTAGCGGGGGACTCCTACGAGCAGTACTTC.

The chain carries TRBV2 and TRBJ2-5, with no clear D. The CDR3 loop spans 13 amino acids. Trimming pared 2 bases from V and 0 bases from J, leaving 4 bases between. CDR1 is SNHLY, CDR2 FYNNEI, per germline. DNA of the CDR3: TGTGCCAGCAGTGAAAAGCACCAAGAGACCCAGTACTTC. Translated, it gives CASSEKHQETQYF.

V and J are TRBV7-2 and TRBJ1-3; possible D gene TRBD1, 5 bases. Trimming stripped 5 bases from V and 5 bases from J, with 10 bases between. The CDR3 sequence is 13 residues long. CDR1 is SGHTA and CDR2 is FQGNSA in the germline V gene. The CDR3 is CASSPGRRNTIYF. The DNA for the CDR3 is TGTGCCAGCAGCCCGGGACGGCGAAACACCATATATTTT. Full variable domain (rest looked up from reference TRBV7-2 and TRBJ1-3): GAGVSQSPSNKVTEKGKDVELRCDPISGHTALYWYRQSLGQGLEFLIYFQGNSAPDKSGLPSDRFSAERTGGSVSTLTIQRTQQEDSAVYLCASSPGRRNTIYFGEGSWLTVV.

The chain recombines TRBV7-2 with TRBJ2-7; either TRBD1 or TRBD2 may supply D (5 bases each). Per the germline V gene, CDR1 is SGHTA and CDR2 is FQGNSA. CDR3 length: 14 residues. The germline V and J ends were trimmed by 4 bases and 5 bases, with 15 bases remaining between them. The CDR3 region has the DNA TGTGCCAGCAGCTCGGGGCGTGTAACCCACGAGCAGTACTTC. As protein: CASSSGRVTHEQYF. Filled out from reference TRBV7-2 and TRBJ2-7, the complete variable domain reads GAGVSQSPSNKVTEKGKDVELRCDPISGHTALYWYRQSLGQGLEFLIYFQGNSAPDKSGLPSDRFSAERTGGSVSTLTIQRTQQEDSAVYLCASSSGRVTHEQYFGPGTRLTVT.

The chain carries TRBV5-4 and TRBJ2-2; D unresolved. The V and J ends lost 0 bases and 4 bases respectively, with 7 bases between them. The germline V gene encodes CDR1 SGHNT and CDR2 YYREEE (reference sequence). The CDR3 is 14 amino acids. The CDR3 DNA reads TGTGCCAGCAGCTTGGGATTGGGCACCGGGGAGCTGTTTTTT. Protein sequence: CASSLGLGTGELFF.

CDR3 sequence: CASTDHGNEQFF. Here the CDR3 DNA reads TGTGCCAGCACCGATCATGGGAATGAGCAGTTCTTC. The chain joins TRBV6-1 to TRBJ2-1; D remains unclear. The CDR3 totals 12 residues. Per germline, CDR1 MNHNS and CDR2 SASEGT. V lost 7 bases and J lost 7, with 11 bases in between.

The rearrangement links TRBV14 to TRBJ1-6; D perhaps matches TRBD1 (5 bases). Germline V gene data show CDR1 as SGHDN and CDR2 as FVKESK. The CDR3 covers 14 residues. The V and J ends lost 0 bases and 7 bases respectively, with 7 bases between them. The CDR3 sequence is CASSQDGANSPLHF. The CDR3 DNA reads TGTGCCAGCAGCCAAGACGGGGCCAATTCACCCCTCCACTTT.

The CDR3 here is CASSLTDIGTDTQYF. The DNA of the CDR3 is TGTGCCAGCAGCTTGACAGATATCGGCACAGATACGCAGTATTTT. The gene calls are TRBV7-9 and TRBJ2-3, with a weak D call TRBD1 (5 bases). V lost 3 bases and J 1 base, leaving 11 bases between the germline ends. Germline values: CDR1 SEHNR, CDR2 FQNEAQ (reference sequence). This CDR3 is built from 15 residues.

The chain is built from TRBV21-1 and TRBJ1-6. TRBV21-1 is recorded as a pseudogene. The CDR3 covers 15 residues. The CDR3 nucleotides read TGTGCCAGCAGCAAATGGCCTACTTATAATTCACCCCTCCACTTT. Amino acid sequence: CASSKWPTYNSPLHF.

This chain links TRBV27 with TRBJ2-4, with D perhaps being TRBD1 or TRBD2 (7 bases each). Germline V gene data show CDR1 as MNHEY and CDR2 as SMNVEV (reference sequence). The CDR3 spans 14 residues. V was clipped by 6 bases and J by 0 bases, with 9 bases between them. The CDR3 DNA reads as TGTGCCAGCAGCAGGGGGGGAGCCAAAAACATTCAGTACTTC. Translated, it gives CASSRGGAKNIQYF.

The CDR3 reads CASSLQGETTDTQYF. The CDR3 DNA is TGTGCCAGCAGTTTACAGGGTGAGACCACAGATACGCAGTATTTT. The V and J genes are TRBV27 and TRBJ2-3, with D possibly TRBD1 on 5 matching bases. The CDR3 is 15 residues long. Germline V gene data show CDR1 as MNHEY and CDR2 as SMNVEV (reference sequence). The V and J ends lost 2 bases and 2 bases respectively, with 11 bases between them.

The V and J genes are TRBV6-1 and TRBJ1-2; the D gene is possibly TRBD1 (6 bases). Trimming left V 6 bases short and J 6 bases short, with 14 bases between. CDR3 length: 13 residues. Germline V gene sequence: CDR1 MNHNS, CDR2 SASEGT. The CDR3 sequence is CASRGAGAHGYTF. In DNA, the CDR3 is TGTGCCAGCAGGGGGGCAGGGGCCCATGGCTACACCTTC.

CDR3 sequence: CASSLRPRTDEKLFF. Here the CDR3 DNA reads TGCGCCAGCAGCCTACGACCGAGGACTGATGAAAAACTGTTTTTT. The chain couples TRBV5-1 to TRBJ1-4; D remains unclear. V was cut by 4 bases and J by 6 bases, with 16 bases left in between. This CDR3 spans 15 amino acids. CDR1 and CDR2 from the germline V gene are SGHRS and YFSETQ.

The CDR3 is CASSLEGWTEAFF. CDR3 in DNA: TGCGCCAGCAGCTTGGAGGGTTGGACTGAAGCTTTCTTT. The rearrangement joins TRBV5-1 to TRBJ1-1, with D unresolved. Germline-derived CDR1 and CDR2 are SGHRS and YFSETQ. This CDR3 region has 13 residues. The germline V and J ends were trimmed by 0 bases and 5 bases, with 8 bases remaining between them.

The chain combines TRBV4-3 with TRBJ1-5; D unclear. Trimming shortened V by 0 bases and J by 7 bases, and 13 bases separated the two germline ends. The CDR3 has 15 amino acids. CDR1 LGHNA and CDR2 YSLEER come from the germline V gene. The CDR3 loop is CASSQEVGSNQPQHF. The CDR3 nucleotides read TGCGCCAGCAGCCAAGAAGTGGGGTCCAACCAGCCCCAGCATTTT.

Here the CDR3 reads CASSANRGSMQYF. The CDR3 DNA follows: TGTGCCAGCAGCGCGAACAGGGGGAGTATGCAGTATTTT. The V and J genes are TRBV9 and TRBJ2-3, with 8 bases matching TRBD1. Germline CDR1 SGDLS, CDR2 YYNGEE. CDR3 length: 13 residues. With V trimmed by 3 bases and J by 11 bases, 8 bases remained unmatched. Based on the CDR3 plus reference TRBV9 and TRBJ2-3, the full variable domain is DSGVTQTPKHLITATGQRVTLRCSPRSGDLSVYWYQQSLDQGLQFLIQYYNGEERAKGNILERFSAQQFPDLHSELNLSSLELGDSALYFCASSANRGSMQYFGPGTRLTVL.

The CDR3 loop reads CASSKGGIQGMNTEAFF. CDR3 nucleotides: TGTGCCAGCAGCAAAGGGGGGATACAGGGTATGAACACTGAAGCTTTCTTT. V and J are TRBV21-1 and TRBJ1-1; the table names TRBD1, a call not compared with the DNA. TRBV21-1 represents a pseudogene. This CDR3 comprises 17 residues.

The chain joins TRBV7-8 to TRBJ2-5; TRBD2 might be the D (5 bases). Germline V gives CDR1 SGHVS, CDR2 FQNEAQ. This CDR3 is 14 amino acids long. V gave up 10 bases and J gave up 0 bases, with 15 bases separating them. CDR3 protein: CATTGLRYQETQYF. CDR3 sequence (DNA): TGTGCCACGACGGGGTTAAGGTACCAAGAGACCCAGTACTTC. Filled out from reference TRBV7-8 and TRBJ2-5, the complete variable domain reads GAGVSQSPRYKVAKRGQDVALRCDPISGHVSLFWYQQALGQGPEFLTYFQNEAQLDKSGLPSDRFFAERPEGSVSTLKIQRTQQEDSAVYLCATTGLRYQETQYFGPGTRLLVL.

This clone was observed a single time. This sequence joins TRBV2 and TRBJ2-7; D unclear. The V end was cut by 4 bases, the J end by 3 bases, with 10 bases between. Germline V gene lookup returns CDR1 SNHLY and CDR2 FYNNEI. The CDR3 totals 13 residues. CDR3 in amino acids: CASSVAVIYEQYF. The CDR3 DNA reads as TGTGCCAGCAGTGTGGCGGTGATCTACGAGCAGTACTTC.